Following are 10 T cell receptor beta chains from one sample sequenced in a study of Graves' ophthalmopathy and Graves' hyperthyroidism. Amplified material comprised TCR beta CDR3 regions derived from RNA transcripts. First-round RT-PCR used HTBI primers; second-round multiplex PCR followed. TCRdb reprocessed the multiplex PCR reads with MiXCR, giving one entry per CDR3 protein. The data contain 210,000 or so distinct CDR3 sequences, 25% to 30% of them singletons. Sequencing was performed on peripheral blood. The receptors here all came from a man aged 45-65 years with Graves' ophthalmopathy.

This clonotype was seen ten or more times. V and J are TRBV28 and TRBJ1-2; D gene uncertain. V gave up 5 bases and J gave up 4 bases, with 8 bases separating them. This CDR3 has 12 residues. Germline V gives CDR1 MDHEN, CDR2 SYDVKM. The CDR3 coding sequence is TGTGCCAGCAGTCCCTCAAGCTATGGCTACACCTTC. This gives the protein CASSPSSYGYTF.

The chain joins TRBV28 to TRBJ2-5; D is possibly TRBD2 (6 bases). Per the germline V gene, CDR1 is MDHEN and CDR2 is SYDVKM. V was cut by 2 bases and J by 1 base, with 20 bases left in between. The CDR3 is made up of 18 amino acids. CDR3 nucleotide sequence: TGTGCCAGCAGTTTAGTCCTCGCTAAACGGGACTTCCAAGAGACCCAGTACTTC. Protein sequence: CASSLVLAKRDFQETQYF.

The chain recombines TRBV7-2 with TRBJ2-5; TRBD2 matches 10 bases. This CDR3 region has 17 residues. CDR1 is SGHTA and CDR2 is FQGNSA in the germline V gene. J was trimmed by 1 base and V by 1 base; bases with no gene match: 6. As DNA, the CDR3 is TGTGCCAGCAGCTTAGTGCCTAGCGGGGGAGTCCAAGAGACCCAGTACTTC. It translates to CASSLVPSGGVQETQYF.

The J gene is TRBJ1-1, the V gene TRBV12-3 or TRBV12-4; tentatively, D is TRBD1 (5 bases). The CDR3 has 16 residues. The germline V and J ends were trimmed by 6 bases and 1 base, with 18 bases remaining between them. The CDR3 sequence: CASRFIGGGENTEAFF. CDR3 sequence (DNA): TGTGCCAGCAGATTCATTGGTGGGGGGGAGAACACTGAAGCTTTCTTT.

In its sample, this clonotype was seen many times. The chain recombines TRBV28 with TRBJ1-1, with a possible D match to TRBD1 (5 bases). Germline lookup yields CDR1 MDHEN and CDR2 SYDVKM. The germline V and J ends were trimmed by 8 bases and 4 bases, with 14 bases remaining between them. CDR3 length equals 13 residues. CDR3 coding DNA: TGTGCCAGCGTGAGGGGTTTGAGCACTGAAGCTTTCTTT. The encoded protein is CASVRGLSTEAFF.

Only one count was recorded for this clonotype. This CDR3 is CASRGLAGVSYEQYF. DNA of the CDR3: TGTGCCAGCAGGGGACTAGCGGGAGTATCCTACGAGCAGTACTTC. The rearrangement links TRBV7-8 to TRBJ2-7; 14 nucleotides line up with TRBD2. This CDR3 region has 15 residues. V shed 6 bases and J 1 base; nucleotides not matched to a gene: 2. Germline lookup yields CDR1 SGHVS and CDR2 FQNEAQ. Looking up the rest from reference TRBV7-8 and TRBJ2-7 gives the full variable domain: GAGVSQSPRYKVAKRGQDVALRCDPISGHVSLFWYQQALGQGPEFLTYFQNEAQLDKSGLPSDRFFAERPEGSVSTLKIQRTQQEDSAVYLCASRGLAGVSYEQYFGPGTRLTVT.

The chain links TRBV19 to TRBJ2-7; unclear D gene. Germline V lookup: CDR1 LNHDA, CDR2 SQIVND (reference sequence). The V gene lost 3 bases and the J gene lost 2 bases, with 29 bases spanning the gap. The CDR3 spans 20 residues. DNA for the CDR3: TGTGCCAGTAGTATCCCCCTCCAGACAAGGATAAACGGTAACGCCTACGAGCAGTACTTC. Translation: CASSIPLQTRINGNAYEQYF.

The chain employs TRBV12-3 or TRBV12-4 and TRBJ1-1; D not resolved. The CDR3 is 12 amino acids. V gave up 1 base and J gave up 6 bases, with 6 bases separating them. CDR3 sequence: CASSLGGSEAFF. DNA of the CDR3: TGTGCCAGCAGTTTAGGTGGCTCTGAAGCTTTCTTT.

There are many counts of this clonotype. This chain connects TRBV20-1 to TRBJ2-2; the match to TRBD1 covers 9 bases. Germline V gene data show CDR1 as DFQATT and CDR2 as SNEGSKA (reference sequence). V dropped 3 bases and J dropped 7; count of bases not matched to a gene: 6. The CDR3 totals 14 residues. CDR3 nucleotides: TGCAGTGCTAGCGGGGACAGGGTGTTCGGGGAGCTGTTTTTT. This gives the protein CSASGDRVFGELFF.

This clonotype was recorded at least ten times. The CDR3 carries no conserved terminal phenylalanine or tryptophan, so it likely arises from a read error. The chain has TRBV29-1 and TRBJ2-7; D might be TRBD1 (6 bases). CDR1 is SQVTM and CDR2 is ANQGSEA in the germline V gene. The CDR3 length is 15 residues. V lost 4 bases and J lost 3, with 19 bases in between. In nucleotides, the CDR3 is TGCAGCGTTGGTAATCCGACAGGTTTTGGCTACGAGCAGTACCTC. This codes for CSVGNPTGFGYEQYL.